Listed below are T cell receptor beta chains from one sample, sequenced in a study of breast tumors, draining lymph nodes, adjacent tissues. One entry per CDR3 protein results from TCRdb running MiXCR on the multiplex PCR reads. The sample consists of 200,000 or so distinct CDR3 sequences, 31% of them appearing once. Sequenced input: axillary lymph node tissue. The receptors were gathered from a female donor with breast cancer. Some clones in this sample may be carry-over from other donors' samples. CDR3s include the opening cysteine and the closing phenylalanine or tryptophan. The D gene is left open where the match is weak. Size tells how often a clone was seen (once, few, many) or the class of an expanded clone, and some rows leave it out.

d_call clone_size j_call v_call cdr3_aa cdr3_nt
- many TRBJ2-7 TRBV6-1 CASSSGPSGVYEQYF TGTGCCAGCAGCTCGGGACCCTCAGGGGTCTACGAGCAGTACTTC
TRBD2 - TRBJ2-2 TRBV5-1 CASSLLAGAVNGELFF TGCGCCAGCAGCCTACTAGCGGGAGCAGTGAACGGGGAGCTGTTTTTT
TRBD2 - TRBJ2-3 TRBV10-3 CATLTSGGTDTQYF TGTGCCACCTTGACTAGCGGGGGCACAGATACGCAGTATTTT
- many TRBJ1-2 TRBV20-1 CSAPDRYYGYTF TGCAGTGCGCCAGACAGATACTATGGCTACACCTTC
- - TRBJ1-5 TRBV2 CASSDRVISNQPQHF TGTGCCAGCAGTGACAGGGTGATCAGCAATCAGCCCCAGCATTTT
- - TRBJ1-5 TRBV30 CAWSVEGNNQPQHF TGTGCCTGGAGTGTAGAGGGGAACAATCAGCCCCAGCATTTT
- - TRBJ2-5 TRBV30 CAWSREAQYF TGTGCCTGGAGTAGAGAGGCCCAGTACTTC
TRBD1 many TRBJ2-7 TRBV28 CASSGTGGYEQYF TGTGCCAGCAGCGGGACAGGGGGCTACGAGCAGTACTTC
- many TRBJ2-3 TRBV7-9 CASSPGESVDTQYF TGTGCCAGCAGCCCAGGGGAGAGTGTAGATACGCAGTATTTT
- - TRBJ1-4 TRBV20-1 CSAGVSGTEDEKLFF TGCAGTGCGGGGGTATCGGGGACTGAGGATGAAAAACTGTTTTTT
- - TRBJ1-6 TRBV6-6 CASSRSQGGNSPLHF TGTGCCAGCAGCCGATCACAGGGTGGTAATTCACCCCTCCACTTT
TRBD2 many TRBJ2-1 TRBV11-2 CASSRTSGVNEQFF TGTGCCAGCAGTCGGACTAGCGGAGTCAATGAGCAGTTCTTC
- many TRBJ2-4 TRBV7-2 CASSLGQRNIQYF TGTGCCAGCAGCTTAGGACAGAGAAACATTCAGTACTTC
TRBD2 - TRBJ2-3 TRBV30 CAWSRSGGWTDTQYF TGTGCCTGGAGCCGTAGCGGGGGGTGGACAGATACGCAGTATTTT
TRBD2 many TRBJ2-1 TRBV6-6 CASSYSGAGEGYNEQFF TGTGCCAGCAGTTACTCAGGAGCGGGGGAGGGATACAATGAGCAGTTCTTC
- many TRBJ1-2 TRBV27 CASSRRGAGHAYGYTF TGTGCCAGCAGTCGGAGGGGTGCGGGCCATGCGTATGGCTACACCTTC
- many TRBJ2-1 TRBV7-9 CASSLDYEQFF TGTGCCAGCAGCTTAGACTATGAGCAGTTCTTC
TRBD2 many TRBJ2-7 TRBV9 CASSPTGGDSYEQYF TGTGCCAGCAGTCCCACTGGGGGGGACTCCTACGAGCAGTACTTC
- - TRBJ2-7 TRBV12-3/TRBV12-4 CASSNSYYEQYF TGTGCCAGCAGTAATTCCTACTACGAGCAGTACTTC
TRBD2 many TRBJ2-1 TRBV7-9 CASSLPSGALEQFF TGTGCCAGCAGCTTACCTAGCGGGGCCCTTGAGCAGTTCTTC
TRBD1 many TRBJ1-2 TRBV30 CAWSVRQGDGYTF TGTGCCTGGAGTGTACGGCAGGGGGATGGCTACACCTTC
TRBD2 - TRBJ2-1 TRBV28 CASSLSSFGTSGDEQFF TGTGCCAGCAGTTTATCCTCGTTCGGGACTAGCGGCGATGAGCAGTTCTTC
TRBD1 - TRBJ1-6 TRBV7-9 CASSRDRGSRNSPLHF TGTGCCAGCAGCAGGGACAGGGGATCACGGAATTCACCCCTCCACTTT
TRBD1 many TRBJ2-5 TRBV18 CASSQGQGKETQYF TGTGCCAGCTCACAGGGACAGGGGAAAGAGACCCAGTACTTC
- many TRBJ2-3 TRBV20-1 CSARLPNTDTQYF TGCAGTGCAAGGTTACCAAACACAGATACGCAGTATTTT
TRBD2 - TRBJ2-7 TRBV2 CASSYGGGGEQYF TGTGCCAGCAGTTACGGGGGGGGGGGAGAGCAGTACTTC
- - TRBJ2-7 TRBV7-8 CASSSDTAYEQYF TGTGCCAGCAGCTCGGACACCGCCTACGAGCAGTACTTC
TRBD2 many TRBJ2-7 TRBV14 CASSHTGLGYEQYF TGTGCCAGCAGCCACACGGGACTAGGCTACGAGCAGTACTTC
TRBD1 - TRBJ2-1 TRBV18 CANSSAGTGYNEQFF TGTGCCAACTCATCGGCCGGGACAGGCTACAATGAGCAGTTCTTC
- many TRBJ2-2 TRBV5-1 CASRHGTSNTGELFF TGCGCCAGCAGACACGGGACTTCGAACACCGGGGAGCTGTTTTTT
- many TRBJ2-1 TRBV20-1 CSVTPSGTGEEQFF TGCAGTGTTACCCCTAGCGGAACAGGGGAAGAGCAGTTCTTC
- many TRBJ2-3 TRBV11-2 CASSLAPSYPQITQYF TGTGCCAGCAGCCTCGCCCCTAGCTATCCACAGATTACGCAGTATTTT
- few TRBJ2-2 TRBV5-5 CASSSDYSGADTGELFF TGTGCCAGCAGCTCGGACTACTCGGGGGCGGACACCGGGGAGCTGTTTTTT
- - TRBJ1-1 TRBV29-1 CSGVWDTEAFF TGCAGCGGCGTTTGGGACACTGAAGCTTTCTTT
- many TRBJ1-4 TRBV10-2 CATGRRGEKLFF TGCGCCACCGGCCGTCGGGGTGAAAAACTGTTTTTT
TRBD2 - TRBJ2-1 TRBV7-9 CASSSPPGTSGINEQFF TGTGCCAGCAGCTCACCACCGGGGACTAGCGGGATCAATGAGCAGTTCTTC
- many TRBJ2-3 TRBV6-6 CASYYSGADTQYF TGTGCCTCCTATTATTCCGGCGCAGATACGCAGTATTTT
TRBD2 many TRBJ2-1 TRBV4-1 CASSQGLAGGLYEQFF TGCGCCAGCAGCCAAGGGCTAGCGGGGGGGCTTTATGAGCAGTTCTTC
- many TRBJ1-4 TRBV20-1 CSASRDLNEKLFF TGCAGTGCGTCACGGGACCTCAACGAAAAACTGTTTTTT